The 2 T cell receptor beta chains presented below share a single source sample, sequenced in a study of tumor-infiltrating lymphocytes in primary liver carcinoma. Without any cell sorting, roughly 18-30 mg of bulk tissue yielded co-extracted RNA and DNA. Making TCR beta cDNA involved around 540 ng total RNA and a constant-region primer. Three nested multiplex PCR rounds, a slightly modified ARM-PCR method, built the TCR beta libraries. Forward primers for TRBV1-TRBV30 and a C-beta reverse primer served the first two PCR rounds, at 10 cycles each. TCRdb ran MiXCR on the multiplex PCR reads and lists one entry per CDR3 protein. The repertoire holds around 78,000 distinct CDR3 sequences, around 75% seen once, with about an eighth in the top ten. The material sequenced was liver tumor tissue from sampling region 4. Regarding subset: tumor region T4, right-lateral pole. These receptor sequences come from a woman aged 60-75 years with primary liver carcinoma and hepatitis B virus infection.

Worth noting for this clonotype: The junction shows a germline mismatch at one end, possibly a read error. The chain is built from TRBV11-3 and TRBJ2-1; D not certain. Germline assignment: CDR1 SGHNT and CDR2 YENEEA. The length of the CDR3 is 17 residues. CDR3 DNA sequence: TGCGCCAGCAGCTTAGGTCGCGAGGAGTGGGGTGTCGATGAGCAGTTCTTC. Amino acids: CASSLGREEWGVDEQFF.

Concerning this clonotype: Compared with germline, one end of the junction differs, possibly owing to a read error. The rearrangement links TRBV4-1 to TRBJ2-1, with TRBD2 matching 7 bases. The CDR3 is 17 residues long. Germline V gene data show CDR1 as MGHRA and CDR2 as YSYEKL. The CDR3 DNA reads TGCGCTAGCAGCCAAGATAGCGCTAGCGGCCTCCTCGATGAGCAGTTCTTC. Its protein is CASSQDSASGLLDEQFF.